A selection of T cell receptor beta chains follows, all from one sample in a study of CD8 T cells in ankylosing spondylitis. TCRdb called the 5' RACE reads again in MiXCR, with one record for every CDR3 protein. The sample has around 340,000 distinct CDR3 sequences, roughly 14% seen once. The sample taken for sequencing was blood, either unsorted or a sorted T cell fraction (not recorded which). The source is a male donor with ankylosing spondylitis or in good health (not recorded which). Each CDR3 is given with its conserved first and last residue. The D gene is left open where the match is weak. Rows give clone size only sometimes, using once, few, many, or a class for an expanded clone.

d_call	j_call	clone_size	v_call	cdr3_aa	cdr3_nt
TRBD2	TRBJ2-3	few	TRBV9	CASNSPLRGGGDTQYF	TGTGCCAGCAACTCCCCCCTCCGCGGGGGAGGAGATACGCAGTATTTT
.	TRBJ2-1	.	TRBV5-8	CASSLKLGLGNEQFF	TGTGCCAGCAGCTTGAAGCTGGGGTTGGGTAATGAGCAGTTCTTC
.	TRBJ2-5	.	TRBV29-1	CSVETGAETQYF	TGCAGCGTTGAGACGGGGGCGGAGACCCAGTACTTC
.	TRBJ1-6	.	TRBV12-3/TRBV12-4	CASSYLTVDNSPLHF	TGTGCCAGCAGTTACCTAACGGTCGATAATTCACCCCTCCACTTT
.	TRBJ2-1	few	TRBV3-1	CASSLQGSYNEQFF	TGTGCCAGCAGCCTCCAAGGTTCCTACAATGAGCAGTTCTTC
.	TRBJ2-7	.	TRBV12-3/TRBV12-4	CASSPPGLGNEQYF	TGTGCCAGCAGTCCCCCGGGGTTGGGCAACGAGCAGTACTTC
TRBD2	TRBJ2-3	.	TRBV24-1	CATSDPAGSTDTQYF	TGTGCCACCAGTGACCCAGCGGGAAGCACAGATACGCAGTATTTT
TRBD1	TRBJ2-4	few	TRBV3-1	CASGDRAEVIQYF	TGTGCCAGCGGTGACAGGGCTGAGGTCATTCAGTACTTC
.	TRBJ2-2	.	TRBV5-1	CASSSGRSTTGELFF	TGCGCCAGCAGCTCAGGACGGTCGACCACCGGGGAGCTGTTTTTT
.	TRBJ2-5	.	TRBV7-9	CAAVQLQETQYF	TGTGCCGCGGTGCAGTTACAAGAGACCCAGTACTTC
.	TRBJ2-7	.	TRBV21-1	CASSWTVRVYEQYF	TGTGCCAGCAGCTGGACGGTGAGAGTCTACGAGCAGTACTTC
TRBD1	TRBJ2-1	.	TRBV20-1	CSASRGRINEQFF	TGCAGTGCCTCTAGGGGGCGGATCAATGAGCAGTTCTTC
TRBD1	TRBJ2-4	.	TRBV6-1	CASSRQGVSIQYF	TGTGCCAGCAGCCGACAGGGGGTGAGCATTCAGTACTTC
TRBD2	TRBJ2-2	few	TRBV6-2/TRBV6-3	CASHSGRANTGELFF	TGTGCCAGCCACTCGGGGAGGGCCAACACCGGGGAGCTGTTTTTT
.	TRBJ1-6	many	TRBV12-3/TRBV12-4	CASSFLGEALHF	TGTGCCAGCAGTTTTTTGGGGGAAGCCCTCCACTTT
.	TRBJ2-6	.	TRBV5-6	CASSHGGPSAANVLTF	TGTGCCAGCAGCCATGGGGGGCCTTCGGCGGCCAACGTCCTGACTTTC
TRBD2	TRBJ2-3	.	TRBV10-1	CASSVAGAPDTQYF	TGCGCCAGCAGCGTAGCGGGCGCGCCAGATACGCAGTATTTT
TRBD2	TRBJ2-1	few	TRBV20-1	CSATGTSGRPANNEQFF	TGCAGTGCTACCGGGACTAGCGGGAGGCCCGCAAACAATGAGCAGTTCTTC
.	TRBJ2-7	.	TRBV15	CATSRVGVTYEQYF	TGTGCCACCAGCAGAGTCGGGGTTACCTACGAGCAGTACTTC
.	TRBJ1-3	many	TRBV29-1	CSALSSGNTIYF	TGCAGCGCCCTTAGCTCTGGAAACACCATATATTTT
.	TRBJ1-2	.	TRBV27	CASSLGGAGYTF	TGTGCCAGCAGTTTGGGAGGGGCTGGCTACACCTTC
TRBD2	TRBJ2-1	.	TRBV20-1	CSASPSGMVNEQFF	TGCAGTGCTAGCCCTAGCGGGATGGTCAATGAGCAGTTCTTC
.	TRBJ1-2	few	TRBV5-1	CASSLPGANGYTF	TGCGCCAGCAGCTTGCCCGGGGCGAATGGCTACACCTTC
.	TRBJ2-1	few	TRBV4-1	CASSQESVGVKSYNEQFF	TGCGCCAGCAGCCAAGAATCAGTCGGGGTAAAGTCGTACAATGAGCAGTTCTTC
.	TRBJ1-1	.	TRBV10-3	CAISNRPNTEAFF	TGTGCCATCAGCAATCGCCCCAACACTGAAGCTTTCTTT
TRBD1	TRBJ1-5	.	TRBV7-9	CASSLSQSGGQPQHF	TGTGCCAGCAGCTTATCTCAGTCAGGGGGTCAGCCCCAGCATTTT
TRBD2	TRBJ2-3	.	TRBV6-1	CASREEGLAGFGTDTQYF	TGTGCCAGCAGGGAAGAGGGACTAGCGGGATTCGGCACAGATACGCAGTATTTT
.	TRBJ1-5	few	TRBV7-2	CASSSSPGGRNQPQHF	TGTGCCAGCAGCTCCTCCCCGGGGGGGCGTAATCAGCCCCAGCATTTT
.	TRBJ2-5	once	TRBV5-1	CASSLPGGEETQYF	TGCGCCAGCAGCTTGCCCGGGGGCGAAGAGACCCAGTACTTC
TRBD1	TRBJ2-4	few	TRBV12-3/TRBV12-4	CASSLVGDSKNIQYF	TGTGCCAGCAGTTTAGTGGGGGACAGCAAAAACATTCAGTACTTC
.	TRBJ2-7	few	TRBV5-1	CASALFGLYEQYF	TGCGCCAGCGCTCTCTTCGGACTCTACGAGCAGTACTTC
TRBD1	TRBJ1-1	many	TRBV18	CASSPRQTGRNTEAFF	TGTGCCAGCTCACCACGGCAGACAGGGCGAAACACTGAAGCTTTCTTT
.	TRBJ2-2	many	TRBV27	CASSRGGTGELFF	TGTGCCAGCAGTAGAGGGGGCACCGGGGAGCTGTTTTTT
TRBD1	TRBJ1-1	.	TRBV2	CASSVAGGDTEAFF	TGTGCCAGCAGTGTGGCAGGGGGAGACACTGAAGCTTTCTTT
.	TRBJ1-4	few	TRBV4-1	CASSPTRGRGTEKLFF	TGCGCCAGCAGCCCCACCCGGGGGAGGGGGACTGAAAAACTGTTTTTT
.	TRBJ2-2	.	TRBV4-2	CASSRTDHTGELFF	TGTGCCAGCAGCCGGACAGATCACACCGGGGAGCTGTTTTTT
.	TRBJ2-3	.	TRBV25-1	CASSVGGSTDTQYF	TGTGCCAGCAGTGTGGGGGGAAGCACAGATACGCAGTATTTT
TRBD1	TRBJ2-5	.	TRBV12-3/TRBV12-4	CASRLGQGGRETQYF	TGTGCCAGCAGATTAGGACAGGGTGGCCGGGAGACCCAGTACTTC
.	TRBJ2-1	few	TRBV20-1	CSASRGLDPSSRDEQFF	TGCAGTGCTAGCCGAGGACTGGACCCCTCAAGCCGAGACGAGCAGTTCTTC
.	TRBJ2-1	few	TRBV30	CAWRGALYNEQFF	TGTGCCTGGAGGGGGGCCCTCTACAATGAGCAGTTCTTC
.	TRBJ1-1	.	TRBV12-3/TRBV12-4	CASSLPRGTEAFF	TGTGCCAGCAGTTTACCGCGGGGAACTGAAGCTTTCTTT
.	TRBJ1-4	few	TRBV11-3	CASSLAGLTNEKLFF	TGTGCCAGCAGCTTAGCAGGGTTGACTAATGAAAAACTGTTTTTT
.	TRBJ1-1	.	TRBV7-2	CASSLIASLNTEAFF	TGTGCCAGCAGCTTAATAGCATCCTTGAACACTGAAGCTTTCTTT
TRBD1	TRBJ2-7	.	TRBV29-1	CSVGYRGDSGEQYF	TGCAGCGTTGGATACAGGGGGGATAGTGGCGAGCAGTACTTC
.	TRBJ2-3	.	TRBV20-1	CSARTLVFTDTQYF	TGCAGTGCTAGAACCCTGGTTTTCACAGATACGCAGTATTTT
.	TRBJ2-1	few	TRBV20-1	CSAMRVSSYNEQFF	TGCAGTGCTATGCGGGTGAGCTCCTACAATGAGCAGTTCTTC
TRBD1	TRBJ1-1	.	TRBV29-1	CSVRQGTNTEAFF	TGCAGCGTTAGACAGGGGACGAACACTGAAGCTTTCTTT
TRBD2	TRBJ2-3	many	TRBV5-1	CASSPGSGRATDTQYF	TGCGCCAGCAGCCCGGGGAGCGGGAGGGCCACAGATACGCAGTATTTT
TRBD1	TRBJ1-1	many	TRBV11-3	CASSPRTGYGTEAFF	TGTGCCAGCAGCCCCCGGACAGGGTACGGCACTGAAGCTTTCTTT
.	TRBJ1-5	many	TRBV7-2	CASSLMVTQPQHF	TGTGCCAGCAGCTTAATGGTTACCCAGCCCCAGCATTTT
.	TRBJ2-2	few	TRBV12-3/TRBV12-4	CASSFELNTGELFF	TGTGCCAGCAGTTTTGAGCTTAACACCGGGGAGCTGTTTTTT
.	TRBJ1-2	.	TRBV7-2	CASSPDVGRGYTF	TGTGCCAGCAGCCCGGACGTAGGGAGGGGCTACACCTTC
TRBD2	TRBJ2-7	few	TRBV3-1	CASSPGLALPEYF	TGTGCCAGCAGCCCGGGACTAGCCCTCCCGGAGTACTTC
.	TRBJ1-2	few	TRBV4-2	CASSQESFIRRTVEIGVTF	TGTGCCAGCAGCCAAGAAAGTTTTATCAGGCGGACGGTGGAAATAGGGGTCACCTTC